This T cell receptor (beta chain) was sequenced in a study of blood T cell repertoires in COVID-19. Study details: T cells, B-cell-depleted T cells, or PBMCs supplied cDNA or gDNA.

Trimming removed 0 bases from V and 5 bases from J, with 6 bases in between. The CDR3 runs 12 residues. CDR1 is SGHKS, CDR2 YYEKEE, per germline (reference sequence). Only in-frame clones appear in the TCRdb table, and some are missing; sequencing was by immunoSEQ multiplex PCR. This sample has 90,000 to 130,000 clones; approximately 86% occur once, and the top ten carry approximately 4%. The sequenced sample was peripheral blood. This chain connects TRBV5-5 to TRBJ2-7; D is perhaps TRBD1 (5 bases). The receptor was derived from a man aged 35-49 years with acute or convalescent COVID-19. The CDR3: CASSLVGDEQYF. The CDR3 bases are TGTGCCAGCAGCTTGGTAGGGGACGAGCAGTACTTC.